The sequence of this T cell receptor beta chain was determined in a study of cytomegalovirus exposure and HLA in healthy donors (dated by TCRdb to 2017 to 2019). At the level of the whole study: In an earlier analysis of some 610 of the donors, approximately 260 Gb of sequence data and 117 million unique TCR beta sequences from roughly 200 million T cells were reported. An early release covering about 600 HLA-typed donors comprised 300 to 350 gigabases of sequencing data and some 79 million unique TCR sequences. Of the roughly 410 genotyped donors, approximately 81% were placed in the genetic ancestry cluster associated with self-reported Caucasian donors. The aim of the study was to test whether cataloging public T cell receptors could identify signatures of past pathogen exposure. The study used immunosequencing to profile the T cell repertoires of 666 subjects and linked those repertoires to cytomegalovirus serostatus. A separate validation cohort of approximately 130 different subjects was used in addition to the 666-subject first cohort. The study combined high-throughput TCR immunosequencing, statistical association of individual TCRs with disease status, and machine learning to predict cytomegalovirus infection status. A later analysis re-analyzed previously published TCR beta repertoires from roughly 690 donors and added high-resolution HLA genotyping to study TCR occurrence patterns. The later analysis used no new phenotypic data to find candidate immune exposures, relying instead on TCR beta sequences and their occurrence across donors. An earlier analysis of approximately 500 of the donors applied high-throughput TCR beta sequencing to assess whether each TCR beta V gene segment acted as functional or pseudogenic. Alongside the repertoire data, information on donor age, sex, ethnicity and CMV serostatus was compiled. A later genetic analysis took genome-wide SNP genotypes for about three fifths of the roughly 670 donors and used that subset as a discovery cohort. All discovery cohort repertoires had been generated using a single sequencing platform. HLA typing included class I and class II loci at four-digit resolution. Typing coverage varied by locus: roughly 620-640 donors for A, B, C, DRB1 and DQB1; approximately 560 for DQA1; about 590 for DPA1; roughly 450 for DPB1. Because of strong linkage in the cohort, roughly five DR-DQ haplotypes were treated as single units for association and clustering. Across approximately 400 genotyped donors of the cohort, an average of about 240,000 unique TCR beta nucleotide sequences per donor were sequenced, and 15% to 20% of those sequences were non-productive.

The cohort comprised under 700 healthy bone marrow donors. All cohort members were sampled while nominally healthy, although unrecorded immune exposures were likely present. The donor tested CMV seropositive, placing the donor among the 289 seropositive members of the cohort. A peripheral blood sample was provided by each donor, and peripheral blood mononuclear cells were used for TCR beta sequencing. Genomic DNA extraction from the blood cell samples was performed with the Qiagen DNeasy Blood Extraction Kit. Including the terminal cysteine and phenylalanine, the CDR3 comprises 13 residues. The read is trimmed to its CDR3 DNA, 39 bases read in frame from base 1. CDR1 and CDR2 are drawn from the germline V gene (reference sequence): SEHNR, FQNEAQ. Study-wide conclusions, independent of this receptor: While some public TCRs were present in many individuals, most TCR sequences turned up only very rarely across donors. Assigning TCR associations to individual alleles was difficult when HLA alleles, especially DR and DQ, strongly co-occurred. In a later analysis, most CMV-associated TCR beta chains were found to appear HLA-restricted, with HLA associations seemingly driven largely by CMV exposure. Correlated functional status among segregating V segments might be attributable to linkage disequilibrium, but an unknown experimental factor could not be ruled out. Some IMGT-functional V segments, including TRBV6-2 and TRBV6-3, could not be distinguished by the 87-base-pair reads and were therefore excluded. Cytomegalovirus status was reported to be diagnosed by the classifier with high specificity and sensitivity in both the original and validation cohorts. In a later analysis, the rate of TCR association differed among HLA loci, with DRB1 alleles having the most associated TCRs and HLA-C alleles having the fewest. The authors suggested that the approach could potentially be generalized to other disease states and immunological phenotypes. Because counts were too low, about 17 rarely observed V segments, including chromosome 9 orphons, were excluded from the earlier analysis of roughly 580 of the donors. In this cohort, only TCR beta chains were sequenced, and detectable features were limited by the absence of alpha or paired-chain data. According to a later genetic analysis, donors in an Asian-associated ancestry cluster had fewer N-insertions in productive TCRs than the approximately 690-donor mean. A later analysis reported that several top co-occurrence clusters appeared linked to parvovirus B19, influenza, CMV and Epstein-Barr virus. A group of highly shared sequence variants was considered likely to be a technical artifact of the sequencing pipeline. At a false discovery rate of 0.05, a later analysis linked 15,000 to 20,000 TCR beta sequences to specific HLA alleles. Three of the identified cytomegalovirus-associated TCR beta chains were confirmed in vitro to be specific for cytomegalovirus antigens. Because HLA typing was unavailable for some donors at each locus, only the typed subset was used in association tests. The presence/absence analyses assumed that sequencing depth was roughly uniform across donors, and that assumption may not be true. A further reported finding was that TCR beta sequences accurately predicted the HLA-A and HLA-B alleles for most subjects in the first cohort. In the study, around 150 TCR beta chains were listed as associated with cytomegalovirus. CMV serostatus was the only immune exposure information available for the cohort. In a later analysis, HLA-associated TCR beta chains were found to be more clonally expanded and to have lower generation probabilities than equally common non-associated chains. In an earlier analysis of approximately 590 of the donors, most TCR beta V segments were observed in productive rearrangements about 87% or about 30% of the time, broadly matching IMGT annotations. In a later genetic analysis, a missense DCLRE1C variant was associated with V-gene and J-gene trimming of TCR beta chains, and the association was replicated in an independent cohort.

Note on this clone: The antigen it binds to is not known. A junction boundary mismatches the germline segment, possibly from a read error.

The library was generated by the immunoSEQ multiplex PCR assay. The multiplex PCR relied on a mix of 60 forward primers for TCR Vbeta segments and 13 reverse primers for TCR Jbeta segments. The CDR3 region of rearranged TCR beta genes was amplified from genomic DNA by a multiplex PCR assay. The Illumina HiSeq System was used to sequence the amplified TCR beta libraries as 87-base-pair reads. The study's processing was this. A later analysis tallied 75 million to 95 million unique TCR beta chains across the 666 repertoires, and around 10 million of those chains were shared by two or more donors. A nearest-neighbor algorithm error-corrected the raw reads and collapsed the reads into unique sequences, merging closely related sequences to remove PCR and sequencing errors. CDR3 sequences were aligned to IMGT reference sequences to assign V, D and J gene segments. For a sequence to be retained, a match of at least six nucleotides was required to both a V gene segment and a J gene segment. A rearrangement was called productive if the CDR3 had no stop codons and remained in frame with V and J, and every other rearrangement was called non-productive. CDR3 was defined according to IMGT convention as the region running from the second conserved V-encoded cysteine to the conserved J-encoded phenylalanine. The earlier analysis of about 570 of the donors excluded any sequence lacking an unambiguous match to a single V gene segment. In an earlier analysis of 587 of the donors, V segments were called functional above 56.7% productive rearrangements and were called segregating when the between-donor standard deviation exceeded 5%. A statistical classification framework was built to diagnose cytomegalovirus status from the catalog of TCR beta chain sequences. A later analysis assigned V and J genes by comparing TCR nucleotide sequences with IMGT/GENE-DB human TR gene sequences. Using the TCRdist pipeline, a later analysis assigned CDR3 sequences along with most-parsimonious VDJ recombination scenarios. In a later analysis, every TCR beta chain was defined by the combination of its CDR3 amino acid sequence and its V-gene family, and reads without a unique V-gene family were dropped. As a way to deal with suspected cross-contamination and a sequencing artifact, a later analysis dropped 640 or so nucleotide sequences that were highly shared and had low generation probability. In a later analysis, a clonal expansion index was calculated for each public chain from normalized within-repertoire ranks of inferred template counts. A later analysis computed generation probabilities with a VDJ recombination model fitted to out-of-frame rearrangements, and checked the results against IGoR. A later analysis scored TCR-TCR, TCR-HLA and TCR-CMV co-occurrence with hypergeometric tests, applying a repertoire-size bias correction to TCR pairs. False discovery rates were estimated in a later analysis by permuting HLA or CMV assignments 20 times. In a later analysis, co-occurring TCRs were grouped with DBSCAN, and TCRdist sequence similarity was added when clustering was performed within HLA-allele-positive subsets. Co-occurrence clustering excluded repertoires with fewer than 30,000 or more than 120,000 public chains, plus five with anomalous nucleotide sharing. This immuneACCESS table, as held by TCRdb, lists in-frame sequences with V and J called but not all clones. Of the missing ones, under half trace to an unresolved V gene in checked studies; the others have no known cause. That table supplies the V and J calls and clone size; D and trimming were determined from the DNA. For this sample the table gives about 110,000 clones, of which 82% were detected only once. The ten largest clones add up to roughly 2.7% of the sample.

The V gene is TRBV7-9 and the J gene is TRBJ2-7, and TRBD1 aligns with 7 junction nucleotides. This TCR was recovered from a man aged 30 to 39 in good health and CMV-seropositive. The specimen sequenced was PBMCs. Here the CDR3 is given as CSSSSTGPPEQYF. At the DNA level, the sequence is TGTTCCAGCAGCTCGACAGGGCCCCCCGAGCAGTACTTC.